Following are 2 T cell receptor beta chains from one sample sequenced in a study of OX40 agonist ivuxolimab in advanced cancers. The table came from immunoSEQ multiplex PCR; TCRdb's copy has only in-frame clones and leaves some out. The profile shows approximately 60,000 clones, 84% of them singletons. Specimen: CD4+ or CD8+ T cells sorted from blood, collected in a trial of the OX40 agonist ivuxolimab. Source of these receptors: an adult with an advanced solid tumor such as melanoma, head and neck, liver or kidney cancer.

The chain has TRBV30 and TRBJ2-3; 7 bases fit TRBD2. Germline assignment: CDR1 GTSNPN and CDR2 SVGIG (reference sequence). V was clipped by 2 bases and J by 1 base; unmatched bases: 6. The length of the CDR3 is 15 residues. The CDR3 here is CAWSMWEGRTDTQYF. Written as DNA, the CDR3 is TGTGCCTGGAGTATGTGGGAGGGCCGCACAGATACGCAGTATTTT.

The CDR3 sequence: CASSLYGDSNQPQHF. The CDR3, as DNA: TGTGCCAGCAGTTTATACGGCGATAGCAATCAGCCCCAGCATTTT. V gene TRBV27 combines with J gene TRBJ1-5; no definite D call. V was cut by 1 base and J by 0 bases, with 7 bases left in between. The CDR3 totals 15 residues. Germline values: CDR1 MNHEY, CDR2 SMNVEV (reference sequence).